This T cell receptor (beta chain) was sequenced in a study of shared clonotypes between healthy human individuals. Remarks on this clone: Its specificity is not known.

Germline lookup yields CDR1 LNHDA and CDR2 SQIVND (reference sequence). The CDR3 length is 16 residues. Trimming removed 9 bases from V and 3 bases from J; junction bases left unmatched: 13. Study results and limitations: Few donors limited the genetic and exposure-history diversity represented.

Source study methods: ImmunoSEQ sequences covered only the junction and lacked quality scores; filtering therefore differed. Clones were sequenced by immunoSEQ multiplex PCR, and TCRdb holds only the in-frame ones, with some missing. V, J and clone size are those of that table, while D and trimming were read from the DNA. The table records more than 500,000 clones, 95% to 96% of them present only once. The chain is built from TRBV19 and TRBJ2-3; 9 bases line up with TRBD2. Sequencing was carried out using naive CD4+ T cells sorted from blood. Subset reported: CD45RA+ positively selected. This receptor was identified in a woman aged 25 to 45 in good health. The CDR3 DNA is TGTGCCAGCTCCGCCCAAGCGGGAGGTCAAACAGATACGCAGTATTTT. This codes for CASSAQAGGQTDTQYF.